Listed here is a single TCR beta chain. This sample is drawn from a study of OX40 agonist ivuxolimab in advanced cancers. Clones were sequenced by immunoSEQ multiplex PCR, and TCRdb holds only the in-frame ones, with some missing. The sample comprises tens of thousands of clones, about 80% of which are singletons, and 6.6% rests with the top ten. The CDR3 contains 13 residues. Germline values: CDR1 SNHLY, CDR2 FYNNEI. V gave up 3 bases and J gave up 0 bases, with 5 bases separating them. The sequencing used CD4+ or CD8+ T cells sorted from blood, collected in a trial of the OX40 agonist ivuxolimab. The clonotype originates from an adult with an advanced solid tumor such as melanoma, head and neck, liver or kidney cancer. The chain recombines TRBV2 with TRBJ2-5; D remains ambiguous. The CDR3 sequence: CASSDNHQETQYF. The CDR3, as DNA: TGTGCCAGCAGTGACAACCACCAAGAGACCCAGTACTTC.